The 29 T cell receptor beta chains below were found in one sample sequenced in a study of technical replicates of blood from several donors. The assay was immunoSEQ multiplex PCR, and TCRdb's table has in-frame clones only and misses some. Among more than 45,000 clones, 75% to 95% were seen once, and the ten largest hold 3% to 5%. Input material: PBMCs. The receptors were gathered from a human donor in good health. Some clones in this sample may be carry-over from other donors' samples.

The chain uses TRBV7-2 and TRBJ2-3; a weak D match, TRBD2 (6 bases). Trimming removed 4 bases at V and 1 base at J, with 15 bases between. The CDR3 loop spans 16 amino acids. The germline V gene has CDR1 SGHTA and CDR2 FQGNSA. This CDR3 reads CASSSPGLRRTDTQYF. DNA of the CDR3: TGTGCCAGCAGCTCGCCGGGACTTCGGCGCACAGATACGCAGTATTTT.

This chain joins TRBV18 and TRBJ1-3, with a tentative D call TRBD1 (6 bases). The germline V and J ends were trimmed by 2 bases and 2 bases, with 13 bases remaining between them. The CDR3 consists of 16 residues. The germline V gene encodes CDR1 KGHSH and CDR2 LQKENI. The CDR3 DNA follows: TGTGCCAGCTCACCATCTCGTACAGGGACTGGAAACACCATATATTTT. Translation gives CASSPSRTGTGNTIYF.

The chain carries TRBV6-5 and TRBJ1-2, with a tentative D call TRBD1 (5 bases). CDR3 length: 12 residues. The V gene's germline CDR1 is MNHEY and CDR2 SVGAGI. The V gene lost 6 bases and the J gene lost 7 bases, with 12 bases spanning the gap. CDR3 DNA sequence: TGTGCCAGCAGCACCCCAGGGTTTGGCTACACCTTC. It codes for CASSTPGFGYTF.

This chain joins TRBV4-1 and TRBJ2-2; 9 bases align to TRBD2. The CDR3 has 18 residues. Germline CDR1 reads MGHRA; CDR2 reads YSYEKL. V lost 0 bases, J lost 0 bases, and 5 bases stayed unmatched. In DNA form, the CDR3 reads TGCGCCAGCAGCCAAGAATTAGCGGGGGCCACGAACACCGGGGAGCTGTTTTTT. It is translated as CASSQELAGATNTGELFF.

The rearrangement links TRBV30 to TRBJ2-7; the match to TRBD2 covers 7 bases. Germline V lookup: CDR1 GTSNPN, CDR2 SVGIG (reference sequence). CDR3 size: 12 residues. V shed 2 bases and J 6 bases; nucleotides not matched to a gene: 4. As DNA, the CDR3 is TGTGCCTGGAGTCTGGGAGGGGTCGAGCAGTACTTC. Translated: CAWSLGGVEQYF.

The rearrangement uses TRBV11-2 and TRBJ2-4; D unclear. The CDR3 has 13 amino acids. With 0 bases removed from V and 4 bases from J, the gap between germline ends came to 4 bases. Germline assignment: CDR1 SGHAT and CDR2 FQNNGV. The CDR3 loop reads CASSLDMKNIQYF. The CDR3 nucleotides read TGTGCCAGCAGCTTAGACATGAAAAACATTCAGTACTTC.

This chain connects TRBV5-1 to TRBJ2-3; D is unclear. From germline, CDR1 is SGHRS and CDR2 YFSETQ. Trimming left V 1 base short and J 0 bases short, with 18 bases between. The CDR3 length is 18 residues. For the CDR3, the DNA is TGCGCCAGCAGCTTGACCTACTCGCGAGGAACCAGCACAGATACGCAGTATTTT. It codes for CASSLTYSRGTSTDTQYF.

The rearrangement links TRBV2 to TRBJ2-3; 7 bases are shared with TRBD2. Germline V gene data show CDR1 as SNHLY and CDR2 as FYNNEI. The CDR3 consists of 13 residues. The V segment lost 5 bases and the J segment 5 bases; nucleotides outside the gene matches: 4. The CDR3 spells CASSSAGVDTQYF. CDR3 nucleotides: TGTGCCAGCAGTTCTGCGGGAGTAGATACGCAGTATTTT. Full variable domain (rest looked up from reference TRBV2 and TRBJ2-3): EPEVTQTPSHQVTQMGQEVILRCVPISNHLYFYWYRQILGQKVEFLVSFYNNEISEKSEIFDDQFSVERPDGSNFTLKIRSTKLEDSAMYFCASSSAGVDTQYFGPGTRLTVL.

This clone occurred once. This may be a read error, as it is one base from a much larger clone. Other DNA sequences from this sample encode an identical CDR3 as well. The V and J genes are TRBV6-1 and TRBJ1-1, with 7 bases lining up with TRBD1. This CDR3 is 14 amino acids long. Germline V gene data show CDR1 as MNHNS and CDR2 as SASEGT. V lost 4 bases and J lost 3; bases outside the gene matches: 5. The CDR3 protein is CASSGTGGYTEAFF. CDR3 coding DNA: TGTGCCAGCAGTGGGACAGGAGGCTACACTGAAGCTTTCTTT.

This chain uses TRBV7-6 with TRBJ2-1, with 10 nucleotides matching TRBD2. Trimming took 1 base from V and 3 from J; bases not matched to a gene: 3. In germline, CDR1 is SGHVS, CDR2 FNYEAQ. The CDR3 length is 16 residues. The CDR3 loop reads CASSLVSGGNYNEQFF. CDR3 nucleotide sequence: TGTGCCAGCAGCTTAGTTAGCGGGGGGAACTACAATGAGCAGTTCTTC.

The CDR3 DNA sequence: TGTGCCAGCAGCGTAGAGTGGGCGAATGAGCAGTTCTTC. Protein product: CASSVEWANEQFF. The chain joins TRBV9 to TRBJ2-1; D remains unclear. The germline V gene encodes CDR1 SGDLS and CDR2 YYNGEE. The CDR3 extends over 13 amino acids. Trimming pared 0 bases from V and 7 bases from J, leaving 8 bases between.

The CDR3 region is CSVVAPKRTEAFF. CDR3 nucleotides: TGCAGCGTTGTTGCCCCGAAGAGGACTGAAGCTTTCTTT. This chain joins TRBV29-1 and TRBJ1-1; no definite D call. Deletions cut 4 bases from V and 5 bases from J, with 14 bases between. This CDR3 contains 13 residues. The germline V gene has CDR1 SQVTM and CDR2 ANQGSEA.

V and J are TRBV5-4 and TRBJ2-2; 10 bases line up with TRBD1. CDR3 size: 15 residues. Germline trimming cut 4 bases from V and 6 bases from J; bases unmatched to any gene: 6. Germline V gene lookup returns CDR1 SGHNT and CDR2 YYREEE (reference sequence). CDR3 DNA: TGTGCCAGCAGCATACGGGACAGGGGTCCCGGGGAGCTGTTTTTT. Its protein product is CASSIRDRGPGELFF.

This rearrangement joins TRBV27 to TRBJ2-2, with 9 bases fitting TRBD1. CDR1 and CDR2 (germline): MNHEY, SMNVEV (reference sequence). The CDR3 spans 15 residues. Trimming took 6 bases from V and 5 from J; bases not matched to a gene: 7. This CDR3 is CASRTGTGRTGELFF. The CDR3 coding sequence is TGTGCCAGCAGAACCGGGACAGGGCGAACCGGGGAGCTGTTTTTT.

The chain has TRBV29-1 and TRBJ2-2, with 10 bases aligning to TRBD2. Germline CDR1 SQVTM, CDR2 ANQGSEA. V shed 4 bases, J shed 6 bases, and the junction held 2 bases outside the gene matches. The CDR3 extends over 13 amino acids. Here the CDR3 reads CSVALAGAGELFF. The CDR3 region has the DNA TGCAGCGTTGCTCTAGCGGGAGCCGGGGAGCTGTTTTTT.

V gene TRBV5-1 combines with J gene TRBJ2-5, with TRBD2 matching over 8 bases. After removal of 4 bases from V and 2 bases from J, the junction contained 10 bases not matched to a gene. Germline-derived CDR1 and CDR2 are SGHRS and YFSETQ. This CDR3 spans 16 amino acids. CDR3 coding DNA: TGCGCCAGCAGCAGGGGGACTAGGTTTGGTCAAGAGACCCAGTACTTC. Amino acids: CASSRGTRFGQETQYF.

V and J are TRBV7-9 and TRBJ2-7, with 9 nucleotides matching TRBD2. Germline V gene lookup returns CDR1 SEHNR and CDR2 FQNEAQ (reference sequence). CDR3 length: 16 amino acids. V shed 0 bases, J shed 4 bases, and the junction held 7 bases outside the gene matches. CDR3 region: CASSLASGRRVYEQYF. The CDR3 DNA follows: TGTGCCAGCAGCTTAGCGAGCGGGAGGAGAGTTTACGAGCAGTACTTC.

The chain employs TRBV6-5 and TRBJ2-1; 10 positions match TRBD1. V shed 6 bases, J shed 12 bases, and the junction held 14 bases outside the gene matches. Germline V gives CDR1 MNHEY, CDR2 SVGAGI. The CDR3 spans 15 residues. The CDR3 DNA sequence: TGTGCCAGCAGGCCAGACAGGGGGCAACGTCGAGGGCAGTTCTTC. Translated, it gives CASRPDRGQRRGQFF.

This clone showed up just a few times. The J gene is TRBJ1-2, the V gene TRBV19; possibly TRBD1 for D (5 bases). There are 14 residues in the CDR3. CDR1 and CDR2 from the germline V gene are LNHDA and SQIVND (reference sequence). V lost 2 bases and J lost 5, with 12 bases in between. The CDR3 sequence: CASSISEGPYGYTF. DNA of the CDR3: TGTGCCAGTAGTATATCGGAGGGACCTTATGGCTACACCTTC. Full variable domain (missing parts from reference TRBV19 and TRBJ1-2): DGGITQSPKYLFRKEGQNVTLSCEQNLNHDAMYWYRQDPGQGLRLIYYSQIVNDFQKGDIAEGYSVSREKKESFPLTVTSAQKNPTAFYLCASSISEGPYGYTFGSGTRLTVV.

The rearrangement links TRBV29-1 to TRBJ2-7; TRBD1 matches 10 bases. CDR3 size: 13 residues. Germline V lookup: CDR1 SQVTM, CDR2 ANQGSEA. The ends lost 3 bases at V and 6 bases at J; junction bases unmatched: 5. The CDR3 bases are TGCAGCGTTGACTACGGGACAGGGGCCGAGCAGTACTTC. It encodes CSVDYGTGAEQYF.

V is TRBV5-4 and J is TRBJ1-1; TRBD1 agrees at 10 bases. J gave up 1 base and V 0 bases, and 0 bases lay outside the gene matches. Germline lookup yields CDR1 SGHNT and CDR2 YYREEE (reference sequence). The CDR3 totals 15 residues. CDR3 sequence reads: CASSLGDRGNTEAFF. CDR3 nucleotide sequence: TGTGCCAGCAGCTTGGGGGACAGGGGGAACACTGAAGCTTTCTTT.

This clone was counted a single time. The gene calls are TRBV25-1 and TRBJ1-2; 12 bases line up with TRBD1. From germline, CDR1 is MGHDK and CDR2 SYGVNS. There are 16 residues in the CDR3. V shed 0 bases and J 7 bases; nucleotides not matched to a gene: 6. CDR3: CASSEYGGQGAGGYTF. The CDR3 nucleotides read TGTGCCAGCAGTGAATATGGGGGACAGGGGGCGGGTGGCTACACCTTC.

This chain joins TRBV6-5 and TRBJ2-2; D might be TRBD2 (6 bases). This CDR3 has 16 amino acids. Germline assignment: CDR1 MNHEY and CDR2 SVGAGI. Between the trimmed V and J ends, which lost 0 bases and 5 bases, there was a span of 13 bases. The CDR3 nucleotides are TGTGCCAGCAGTTACTCGAGGGACTCCCGAACCGGGGAGCTGTTTTTT. Protein product: CASSYSRDSRTGELFF.

The rearrangement links TRBV7-3 to TRBJ2-2; D is uncertain. Germline V gene lookup returns CDR1 SGHTA and CDR2 FQGTGA. With 5 bases removed from V and 7 bases from J, the gap between germline ends came to 11 bases. This CDR3 is 13 amino acids long. The CDR3 here is CASSPYIDGELFF. The CDR3 nucleotides are TGTGCCAGCAGCCCCTATATTGACGGGGAGCTGTTTTTT.

The chain recombines TRBV7-6 with TRBJ1-6; 12 bases line up with TRBD1. Germline V gene data show CDR1 as SGHVS and CDR2 as FNYEAQ. The length of the CDR3 is 15 residues. V gave up 1 base and J gave up 9 bases; unmatched junction bases: 1. DNA for the CDR3: TGTGCCAGCAGCTTAGTGGGACAGGGGGCTTCACCCCTCCACTTT. It encodes CASSLVGQGASPLHF.

The chain uses TRBV21-1 and TRBJ2-7; the table's D call, TRBD2, was not checked against the DNA. TRBV21-1 is labeled a pseudogene. The CDR3 runs 15 residues. The CDR3 coding sequence is TGTGCCAGCAGCAACGTAGCGGGAGGGCTCGACGAGCAGTACTTC. Translating gives CASSNVAGGLDEQYF.

The chain joins TRBV12-5 to TRBJ2-1; TRBD2 matches 15 bases. The CDR3 length is 16 residues. Germline V lookup: CDR1 LGHNT, CDR2 FRNRAP. Trimming removed 5 bases from V and 9 bases from J; junction bases left unmatched: 8. The CDR3 DNA reads as TGTGCTAGTGGTCCGAGGACTAGCGGGGGGGCCGGTGAGCAGTTCTTC. Amino acid sequence: CASGPRTSGGAGEQFF.

The V gene is TRBV11-2, the J gene TRBJ2-7; D might be TRBD2 (6 bases). CDR1 and CDR2 from the germline V gene are SGHAT and FQNNGV. This CDR3 has 14 residues. Trimming cost V 5 bases and J 3 bases, with 14 bases left between them. The CDR3 reads CASSKRVRNYEQYF. The DNA of the CDR3 is TGTGCCAGCAGCAAGCGGGTCAGGAACTACGAGCAGTACTTC.

This chain connects TRBV27 to TRBJ2-1; 12 bases fit TRBD2. Germline CDR1 and CDR2: MNHEY and SMNVEV (reference sequence). V lost 5 bases to trimming and J lost 8 bases; unmatched junction nucleotides: 4. The length of the CDR3 is 14 residues. The CDR3 DNA reads as TGTGCCAGCAGTCTAGCGGGGGGGCCTTATGAGCAGTTCTTC. The encoded protein is CASSLAGGPYEQFF.